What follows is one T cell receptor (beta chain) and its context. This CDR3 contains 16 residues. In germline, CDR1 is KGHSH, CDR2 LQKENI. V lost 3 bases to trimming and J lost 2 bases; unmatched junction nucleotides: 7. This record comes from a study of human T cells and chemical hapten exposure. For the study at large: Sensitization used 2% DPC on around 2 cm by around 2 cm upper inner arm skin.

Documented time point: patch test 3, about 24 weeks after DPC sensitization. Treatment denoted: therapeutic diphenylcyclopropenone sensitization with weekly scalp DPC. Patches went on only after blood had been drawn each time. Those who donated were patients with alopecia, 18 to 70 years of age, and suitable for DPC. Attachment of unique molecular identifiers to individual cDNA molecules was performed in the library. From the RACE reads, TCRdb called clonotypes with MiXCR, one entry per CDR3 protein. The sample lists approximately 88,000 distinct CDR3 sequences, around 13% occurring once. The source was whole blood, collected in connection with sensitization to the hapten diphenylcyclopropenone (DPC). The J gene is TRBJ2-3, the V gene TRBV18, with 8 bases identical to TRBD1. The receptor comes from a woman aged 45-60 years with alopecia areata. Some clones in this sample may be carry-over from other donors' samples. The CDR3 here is CASSPFLGQVTDTQYF. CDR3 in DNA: TGTGCCAGCTCACCCTTTTTGGGACAGGTCACAGATACGCAGTATTTT.